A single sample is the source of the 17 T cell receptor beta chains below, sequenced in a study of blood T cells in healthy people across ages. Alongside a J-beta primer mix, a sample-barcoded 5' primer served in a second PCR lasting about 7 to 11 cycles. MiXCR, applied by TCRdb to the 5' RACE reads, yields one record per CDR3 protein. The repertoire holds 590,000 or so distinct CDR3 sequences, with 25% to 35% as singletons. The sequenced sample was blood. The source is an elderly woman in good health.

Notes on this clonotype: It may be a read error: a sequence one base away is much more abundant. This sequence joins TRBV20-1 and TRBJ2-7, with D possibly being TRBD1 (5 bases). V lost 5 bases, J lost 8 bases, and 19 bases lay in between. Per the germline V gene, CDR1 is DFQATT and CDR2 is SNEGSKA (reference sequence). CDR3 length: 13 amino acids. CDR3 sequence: CSASQGLLDKQYF. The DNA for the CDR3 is TGCAGTGCTTCCCAGGGTCTATTGGACAAGCAGTACTTC.

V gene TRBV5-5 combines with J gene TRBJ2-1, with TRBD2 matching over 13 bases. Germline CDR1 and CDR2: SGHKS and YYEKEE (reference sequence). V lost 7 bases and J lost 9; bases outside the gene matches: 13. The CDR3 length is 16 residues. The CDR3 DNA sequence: TGTGCCAGCCGCCCCCCTACTAGCGGGGGGGCTAGTGAGCAGTTCTTC. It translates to CASRPPTSGGASEQFF.

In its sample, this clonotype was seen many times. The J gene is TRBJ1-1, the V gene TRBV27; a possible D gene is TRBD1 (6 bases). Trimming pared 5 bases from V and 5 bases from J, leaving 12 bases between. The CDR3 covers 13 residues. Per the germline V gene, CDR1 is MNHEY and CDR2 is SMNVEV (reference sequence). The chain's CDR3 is CASSSRQETEAFF. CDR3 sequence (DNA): TGTGCCAGCAGTAGCCGACAGGAGACTGAAGCTTTCTTT.

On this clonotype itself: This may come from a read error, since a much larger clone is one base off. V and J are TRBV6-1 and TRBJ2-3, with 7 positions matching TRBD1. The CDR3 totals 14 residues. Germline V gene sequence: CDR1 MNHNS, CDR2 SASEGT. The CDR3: CASSLGARTGTQYF. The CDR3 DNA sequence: TGTGCCAGCAGTTTGGGGGCAAGGACAGGTACGCAGTATTTT.

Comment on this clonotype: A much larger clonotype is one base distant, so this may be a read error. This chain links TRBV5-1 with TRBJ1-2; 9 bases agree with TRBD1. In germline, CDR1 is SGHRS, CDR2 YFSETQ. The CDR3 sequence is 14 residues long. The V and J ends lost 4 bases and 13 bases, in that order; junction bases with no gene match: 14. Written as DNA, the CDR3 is TGCGCCAGCAGCGCGGACGGACAGGGGATGAGGTGCACCTTC. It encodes CASSADGQGMRCTF.

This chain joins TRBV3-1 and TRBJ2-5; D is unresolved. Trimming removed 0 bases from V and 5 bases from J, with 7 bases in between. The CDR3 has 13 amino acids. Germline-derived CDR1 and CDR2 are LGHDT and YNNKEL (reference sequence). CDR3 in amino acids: CASSQDVKETQYF. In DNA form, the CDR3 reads TGTGCCAGCAGCCAAGATGTCAAGGAGACCCAGTACTTC.

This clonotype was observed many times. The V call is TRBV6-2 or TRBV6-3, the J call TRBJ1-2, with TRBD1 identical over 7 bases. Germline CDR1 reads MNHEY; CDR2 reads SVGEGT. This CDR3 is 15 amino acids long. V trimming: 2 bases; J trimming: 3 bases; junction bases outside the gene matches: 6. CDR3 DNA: TGTGCCAGCAGTTACAGACAGGGTGCTGACTATGGCTACACCTTC. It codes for CASSYRQGADYGYTF.

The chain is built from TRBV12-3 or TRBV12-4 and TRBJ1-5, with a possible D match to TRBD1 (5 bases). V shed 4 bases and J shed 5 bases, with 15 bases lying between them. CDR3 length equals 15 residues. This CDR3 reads CASSSAMIGDQPQHF. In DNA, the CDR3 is TGTGCCAGCAGTTCCGCGATGATAGGGGATCAGCCCCAGCATTTT.

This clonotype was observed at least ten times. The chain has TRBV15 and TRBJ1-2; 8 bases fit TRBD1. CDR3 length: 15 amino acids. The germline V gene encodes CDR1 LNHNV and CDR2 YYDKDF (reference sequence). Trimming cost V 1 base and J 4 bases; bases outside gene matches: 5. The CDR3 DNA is TGTGCCACCAGCAGAGGTGGGACAGGCGCCTATGGCTACACCTTC. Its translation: CATSRGGTGAYGYTF.

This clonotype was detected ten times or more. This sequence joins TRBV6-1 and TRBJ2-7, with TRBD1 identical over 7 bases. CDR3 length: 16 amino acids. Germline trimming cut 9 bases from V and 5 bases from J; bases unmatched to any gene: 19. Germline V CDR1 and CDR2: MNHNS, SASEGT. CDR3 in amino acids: CASRSHPSDRFDEQYF. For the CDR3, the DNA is TGTGCCAGTAGGTCACACCCATCGGACAGGTTCGACGAGCAGTACTTC.

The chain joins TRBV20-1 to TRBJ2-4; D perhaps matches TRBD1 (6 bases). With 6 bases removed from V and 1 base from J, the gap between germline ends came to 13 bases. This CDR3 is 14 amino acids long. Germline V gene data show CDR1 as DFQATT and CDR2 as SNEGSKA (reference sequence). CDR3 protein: CSAAGELAKNIQYF. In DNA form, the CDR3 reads TGCAGTGCCGCAGGGGAATTGGCCAAAAACATTCAGTACTTC.

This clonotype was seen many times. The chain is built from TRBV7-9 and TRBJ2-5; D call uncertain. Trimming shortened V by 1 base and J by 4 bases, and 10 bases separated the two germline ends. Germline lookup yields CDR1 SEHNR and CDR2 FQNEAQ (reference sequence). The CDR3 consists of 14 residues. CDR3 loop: CASSLEVARETQYF. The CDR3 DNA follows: TGTGCCAGCAGCTTAGAAGTGGCGAGAGAGACCCAGTACTTC.

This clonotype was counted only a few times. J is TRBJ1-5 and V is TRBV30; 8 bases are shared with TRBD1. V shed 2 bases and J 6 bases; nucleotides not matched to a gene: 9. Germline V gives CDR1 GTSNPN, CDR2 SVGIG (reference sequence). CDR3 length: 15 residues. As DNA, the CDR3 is TGTGCCTGGAGTTTAACTACAGGGGGGGGTCAGCCCCAGCATTTT. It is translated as CAWSLTTGGGQPQHF. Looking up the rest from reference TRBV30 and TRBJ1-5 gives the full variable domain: SQTIHQWPATLVQPVGSPLSLECTVEGTSNPNLYWYRQAAGRGLQLLFYSVGIGQISSEVPQNLSASRPQDRQFILSSKKLLLSDSGFYLCAWSLTTGGGQPQHFGDGTRLSIL.

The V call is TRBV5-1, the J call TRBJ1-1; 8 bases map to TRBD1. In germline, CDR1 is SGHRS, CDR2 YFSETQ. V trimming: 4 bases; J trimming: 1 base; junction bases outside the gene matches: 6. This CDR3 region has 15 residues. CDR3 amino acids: CASSPGDRRNTEAFF. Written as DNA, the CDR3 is TGCGCCAGCAGCCCTGGGGACAGGAGGAACACTGAAGCTTTCTTT. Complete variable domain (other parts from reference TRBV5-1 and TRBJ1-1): KAGVTQTPRYLIKTRGQQVTLSCSPISGHRSVSWYQQTPGQGLQFLFEYFSETQRNKGNFPGRFSGRQFSNSRSEMNVSTLELGDSALYLCASSPGDRRNTEAFFGQGTRLTVV.

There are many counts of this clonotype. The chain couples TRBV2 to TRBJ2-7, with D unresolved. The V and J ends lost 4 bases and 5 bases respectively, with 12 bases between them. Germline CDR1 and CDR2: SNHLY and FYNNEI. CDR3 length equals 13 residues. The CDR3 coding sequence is TGTGCCAGCAGTGCGACTCCTCCCAACGAGCAGTACTTC. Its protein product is CASSATPPNEQYF.

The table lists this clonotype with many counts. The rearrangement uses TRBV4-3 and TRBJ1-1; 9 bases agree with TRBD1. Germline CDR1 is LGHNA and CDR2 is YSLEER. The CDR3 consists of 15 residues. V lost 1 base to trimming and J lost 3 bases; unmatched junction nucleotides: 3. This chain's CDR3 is CASSQVQGAYTEAFF. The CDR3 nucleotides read TGCGCCAGCAGCCAAGTACAGGGGGCGTACACTGAAGCTTTCTTT.

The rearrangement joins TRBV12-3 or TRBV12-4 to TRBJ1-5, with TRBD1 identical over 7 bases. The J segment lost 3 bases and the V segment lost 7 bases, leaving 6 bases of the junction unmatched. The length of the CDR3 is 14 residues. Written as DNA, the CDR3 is TGTGCCAGCACTGCTACAGGGGACAATCAGCCCCAGCATTTT. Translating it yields CASTATGDNQPQHF.